Sequencing of this T cell receptor (beta chain) was carried out in a study of blood T cell repertoires in COVID-19. Across the whole study: Acute and convalescent COVID-19 specimens originated in the United States, Italy and Spain. The cDNA or gDNA used as material had been derived from T cells, B-cell-depleted T cells, or PBMCs.

The data were produced by immunoSEQ multiplex PCR, yet TCRdb's version contains in-frame clones alone and is incomplete. The sample lists hundreds of thousands of clones, approximately 91% occurring once. The V segment lost 3 bases and the J segment 3 bases; nucleotides outside the gene matches: 10. This CDR3 contains 17 residues. The germline gives CDR1 SGHNT, CDR2 YENEEA. V gene TRBV11-3 combines with J gene TRBJ2-1; 8 bases match TRBD1. This TCR was sampled from a man aged 55-75 years who had recovered from COVID-19. The sequenced material came from peripheral blood. The CDR3 here is CASSFSQGAANYNEQFF. The CDR3 region has the DNA TGTGCCAGCAGCTTTTCGCAGGGGGCAGCTAACTACAATGAGCAGTTCTTC.